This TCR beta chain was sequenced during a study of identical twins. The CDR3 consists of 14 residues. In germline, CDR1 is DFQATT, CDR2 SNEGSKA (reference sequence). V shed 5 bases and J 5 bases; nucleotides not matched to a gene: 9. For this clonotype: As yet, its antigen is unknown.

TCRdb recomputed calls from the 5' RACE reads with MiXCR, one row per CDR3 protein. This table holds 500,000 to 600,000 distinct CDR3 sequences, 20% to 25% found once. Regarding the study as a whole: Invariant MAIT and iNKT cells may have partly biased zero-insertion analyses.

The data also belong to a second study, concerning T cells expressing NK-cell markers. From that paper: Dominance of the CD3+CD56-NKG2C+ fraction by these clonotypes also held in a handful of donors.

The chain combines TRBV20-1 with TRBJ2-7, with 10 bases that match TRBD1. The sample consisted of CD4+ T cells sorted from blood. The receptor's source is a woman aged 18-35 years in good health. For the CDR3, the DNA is TGCAGTGCTGTTACTGGGGACAGGGGAAACGAGCAGTACTTC. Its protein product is CSAVTGDRGNEQYF.